Reported below is one TCR beta chain. What it binds is unknown. The data derive from a study of shared clonotypes between healthy human individuals. General study findings and limits: Relative to their counterparts shared across all four donors, non-shared clonotypes exhibited diminished generation probabilities.

CD45RO-negative cells were positively selected for CCR7, leaving out terminally differentiated effector memory CD45RA+ cells. CDR1 SNHLY and CDR2 FYNNEI come from the germline V gene. The CDR3 sequence is 17 residues long. V dropped 6 bases and J dropped 3; count of bases not matched to a gene: 13. The run depth of the assay was deep. Only in-frame clones appear in the TCRdb table, and some are missing; sequencing was by immunoSEQ multiplex PCR. The sample yields 650,000 to 800,000 clones, roughly 94% seen once. Input material: naive CD8+ T cells sorted from blood. The chain is built from TRBV2 and TRBJ2-4, with 8 positions matching TRBD1. This TCR came from a man aged 25 to 40 in good health. CDR3 amino acids: CASRPTLQGAGKNIQYF. CDR3 bases: TGTGCCAGCAGGCCGACCCTCCAGGGGGCCGGCAAAAACATTCAGTACTTC.